Shown below are 13 T cell receptor beta chains from a single sample sequenced in a study of cytomegalovirus exposure and HLA in healthy donors. Amplification used 60 Vbeta primers and 13 Jbeta primers. The protocol was immunoSEQ multiplex PCR, while the TCRdb copy is restricted to in-frame clones and leaves out a portion. The table shows 60,000 or so clones, with roughly 90% occurring only once. The sample taken for sequencing was PBMCs. These TCRs come from a man aged 25-40 years in good health and CMV-seropositive.

This chain connects TRBV10-1 to TRBJ2-1, with D perhaps matching TRBD2 (5 bases). Trimming cost V 11 bases and J 7 bases, with 15 bases left between them. Germline assignment: CDR1 WNHNN and CDR2 SYGVQD (reference sequence). CDR3 length: 12 residues. CDR3 loop: CASTNGENEQFF. The CDR3 DNA is TGCGCCTCCACTAACGGGGAAAATGAGCAGTTCTTC.

The chain's CDR3 is CASSSTTNPFEQYF. The CDR3 region has the DNA TGTGCCAGCAGCTCGACAACAAACCCATTCGAGCAGTACTTC. J is TRBJ2-7 and V is TRBV5-4; D unresolved. This CDR3 contains 14 residues. V lost 3 bases and J 6 bases, leaving 16 bases between the germline ends. Germline CDR1 is SGHNT and CDR2 is YYREEE (reference sequence).

The chain carries TRBV19 and TRBJ2-7; maybe TRBD1 (6 bases). This CDR3 spans 16 amino acids. Germline CDR1 reads LNHDA; CDR2 reads SQIVND (reference sequence). V lost 3 bases to trimming and J lost 0 bases, with 15 bases between them. As DNA, the CDR3 is TGTGCCAGTAGTATTAGTTCTCTGGACAGCTCCTACGAGCAGTACTTC. Its translation is CASSISSLDSSYEQYF.

This clone turned up a few times. The chain links TRBV7-9 to TRBJ2-1; 12 bases match TRBD2. The CDR3 is 19 amino acids. The germline V gene has CDR1 SEHNR and CDR2 FQNEAQ (reference sequence). J was trimmed by 7 bases and V by 4 bases; bases with no gene match: 17. This CDR3 is CASSSLKNLLAGGPNEQFF. CDR3 nucleotide sequence: TGTGCCAGCAGCTCCCTAAAAAACCTTCTAGCGGGAGGGCCAAATGAGCAGTTCTTC. The whole variable domain, filled in from reference TRBV7-9 and TRBJ2-1, reads DTGVSQNPRHKITKRGQNVTFRCDPISEHNRLYWYRQTLGQGPEFLTYFQNEAQLEKSRLLSDRFSAERPKGSFSTLEIQRTEQGDSAMYLCASSSLKNLLAGGPNEQFFGPGTRLTVL.

V is TRBV28 and J is TRBJ2-2; D is ambiguous. Trimming took 2 bases from V and 1 from J, leaving 5 bases between them. Germline values: CDR1 MDHEN, CDR2 SYDVKM. The CDR3 has 14 residues. Written as DNA, the CDR3 is TGTGCCAGCAGTTTAGTACAGAACACCGGGGAGCTGTTTTTT. This codes for CASSLVQNTGELFF.

The chain couples TRBV7-9 to TRBJ2-1; 8 nucleotides match TRBD2. The length of the CDR3 is 14 residues. Germline V gives CDR1 SEHNR, CDR2 FQNEAQ (reference sequence). The junction had 5 bases not matched to a gene; V was cut back by 3 bases and J by 7 bases. The CDR3 protein is CASSFRTSTNEQFF. The CDR3 nucleotides read TGTGCCAGCAGCTTTAGGACTAGCACGAATGAGCAGTTCTTC.

V usage is TRBV28 and J usage is TRBJ2-5; possibly TRBD2 for D (5 bases). CDR3 length: 13 amino acids. The germline CDR1 and CDR2 sequences are MDHEN and SYDVKM. The V end was cut by 6 bases, the J end by 2 bases, with 10 bases between. The CDR3 reads CASSGKIQETQYF. The CDR3, as DNA: TGTGCCAGCAGCGGGAAAATACAAGAGACCCAGTACTTC.

The chain joins TRBV7-9 to TRBJ2-5, with 9 bases that match TRBD1. Germline values: CDR1 SEHNR, CDR2 FQNEAQ (reference sequence). The V gene end was trimmed by 5 bases and the J gene end by 7 bases; junction bases not matched to a gene: 8. This CDR3 region has 14 residues. The CDR3 coding sequence is TGTGCCAGCAGCCCGGGACAGGGTTACGGGACCCAGTACTTC. As protein: CASSPGQGYGTQYF.

This chain joins TRBV4-1 and TRBJ2-3; 10 nucleotides line up with TRBD1. CDR3 length: 15 amino acids. CDR1 is MGHRA and CDR2 is YSYEKL in the germline V gene. The junction had 2 bases not matched to a gene; V was cut back by 3 bases and J by 2 bases. The CDR3 sequence is CASSQGQGTTDTQYF. The CDR3 region has the DNA TGCGCCAGCAGCCAGGGACAGGGGACCACAGATACGCAGTATTTT.

The rearrangement uses TRBV28 and TRBJ2-5; D is possibly TRBD2 (7 bases). The germline V gene has CDR1 MDHEN and CDR2 SYDVKM. CDR3 size: 15 residues. V was shortened by 6 bases and J by 5 bases, with 19 bases between the two germline ends. The CDR3 nucleotides read TGTGCCAGCAGCCGGCTAGCGGAGGGGGGCGAGACCCAGTACTTC. The encoded protein is CASSRLAEGGETQYF.

V usage is TRBV6-1 and J usage is TRBJ2-7, with a tentative D call TRBD1 (6 bases). The V end lost 1 base, the J end lost 3 bases, and 16 bases lay between the germline ends. CDR3 size: 16 residues. Per germline, CDR1 MNHNS and CDR2 SASEGT. CDR3 loop: CASSEGRGLTHYEQYF. CDR3 DNA sequence: TGTGCCAGCAGTGAAGGTAGGGGGTTGACCCACTACGAGCAGTACTTC.

The chain links TRBV7-2 to TRBJ1-4; 7 bases agree with TRBD1. CDR1 is SGHTA and CDR2 is FQGNSA in the germline V gene. The length of the CDR3 is 15 residues. J was trimmed by 4 bases and V by 1 base; bases with no gene match: 3. The CDR3 here is CASSLETGRNEKLFF. Written as DNA, the CDR3 is TGTGCCAGCAGCTTAGAGACAGGGCGTAATGAAAAACTGTTTTTT.

The rearrangement links TRBV18 to TRBJ2-5; TRBD1 matches 10 bases. The V segment lost 3 bases and the J segment 4 bases; nucleotides outside the gene matches: 2. Germline assignment: CDR1 KGHSH and CDR2 LQKENI. This CDR3 contains 14 residues. The CDR3 DNA sequence: TGTGCCAGCTCACCGGGACAGGGGAGAGAGACCCAGTACTTC. This translates into CASSPGQGRETQYF.